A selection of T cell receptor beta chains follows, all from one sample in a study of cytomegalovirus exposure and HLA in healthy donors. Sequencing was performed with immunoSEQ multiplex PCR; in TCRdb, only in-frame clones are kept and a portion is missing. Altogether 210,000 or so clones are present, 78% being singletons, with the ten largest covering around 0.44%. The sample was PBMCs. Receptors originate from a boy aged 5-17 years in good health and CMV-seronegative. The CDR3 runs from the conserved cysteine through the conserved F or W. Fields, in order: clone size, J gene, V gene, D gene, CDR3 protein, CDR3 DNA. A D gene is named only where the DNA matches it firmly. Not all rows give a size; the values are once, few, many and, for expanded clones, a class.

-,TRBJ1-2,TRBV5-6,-,CASSTVGWGHYGYTF,TGTGCCAGCAGCACCGTTGGCTGGGGGCATTATGGCTACACCTTC
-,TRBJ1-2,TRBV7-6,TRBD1,CASSHNRGGYGYTF,TGTGCCAGCAGCCATAACAGGGGAGGCTATGGCTACACCTTC
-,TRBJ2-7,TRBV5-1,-,CASSPADFRASYEQYF,TGCGCCAGCAGCCCGGCAGACTTCAGAGCGTCCTACGAGCAGTACTTC
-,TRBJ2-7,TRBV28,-,CAIASTTYEQYF,TGTGCTATAGCCTCCACGACCTACGAGCAGTACTTC
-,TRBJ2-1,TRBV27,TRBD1,CASTGGGSYNEQFF,TGTGCCAGCACAGGGGGCGGTTCCTACAATGAGCAGTTCTTC
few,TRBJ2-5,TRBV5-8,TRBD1,CASSFGGQGSLQETQYF,TGTGCCAGCAGCTTCGGGGGACAGGGATCCCTCCAAGAGACCCAGTACTTC
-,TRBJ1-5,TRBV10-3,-,CAISESISRNQPQHF,TGTGCCATCAGTGAGTCGATTTCGAGGAATCAGCCCCAGCATTTT
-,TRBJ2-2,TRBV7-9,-,CASRPGVRLTGELFF,TGTGCCAGCAGACCAGGGGTTCGCTTAACCGGGGAGCTGTTTTTT
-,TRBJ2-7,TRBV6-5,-,CASSPFGGAREQYF,TGTGCCAGCAGTCCTTTTGGGGGGGCTAGGGAGCAGTACTTC
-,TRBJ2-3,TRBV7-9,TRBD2,CSSRSFGGKETQYF,TGTTCCAGCAGGTCGTTCGGGGGGAAGGAAACGCAGTATTTT
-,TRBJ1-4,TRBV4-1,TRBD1,CASSRGTVNEKLFF,TGCGCCAGCAGCCGCGGGACAGTTAATGAAAAACTGTTTTTT
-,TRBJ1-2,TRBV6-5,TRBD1,CASSYPDRQYGYTF,TGTGCCAGCAGTTACCCGGACAGGCAATATGGCTACACCTTC
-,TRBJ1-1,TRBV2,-,CAIPNRPVNTEAFF,TGTGCCATACCTAACAGACCAGTGAACACTGAAGCTTTCTTT
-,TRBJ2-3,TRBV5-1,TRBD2,CASSLEVRGGTDTQYF,TGCGCCAGCAGCTTGGAAGTGCGGGGAGGGACAGATACGCAGTATTTT
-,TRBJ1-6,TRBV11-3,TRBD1,CASSSQGISPLHF,TGTGCCAGCAGCTCACAGGGGATCTCACCCCTCCACTTT
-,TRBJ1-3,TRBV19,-,CASSIGTVSGNTIYF,TGTGCCAGTAGTATAGGGACAGTCTCTGGAAACACCATATATTTT
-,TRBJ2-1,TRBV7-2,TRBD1,CASSTGTGSYNEQFF,TGTGCCAGCAGCACCGGGACAGGGTCCTACAATGAGCAGTTCTTC
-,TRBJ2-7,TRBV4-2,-,CASSQDGGGNEQYF,TGTGCCAGCAGCCAAGATGGGGGCGGTAATGAGCAGTACTTC
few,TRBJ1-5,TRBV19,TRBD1,CASTGTGGMGGSNQPQHF,TGTGCCAGTACCGGGACAGGGGGCATGGGAGGTAGCAATCAGCCCCAGCATTTT
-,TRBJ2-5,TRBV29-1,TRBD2,CSVLLAGTTETQYF,TGCAGCGTTCTCCTAGCGGGAACAACGGAGACCCAGTACTTC
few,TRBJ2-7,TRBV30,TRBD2,CALDSGGVFYEQYF,TGTGCCTTAGACAGCGGGGGTGTCTTTTACGAGCAGTACTTC
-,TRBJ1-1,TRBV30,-,CAWTVLGRLVSEAFF,TGTGCCTGGACCGTACTGGGGCGGCTGGTCTCTGAAGCTTTCTTT
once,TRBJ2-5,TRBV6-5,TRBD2,CASSHPGGETQYF,TGTGCCAGCAGTCATCCGGGGGGGGAGACCCAGTACTTC
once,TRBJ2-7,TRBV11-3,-,CASSLGQGGSEQYF,TGTGCCAGCAGCTTAGGGCAGGGGGGTTCCGAGCAGTACTTC
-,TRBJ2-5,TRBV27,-,CASRSSPETQYF,TGTGCCAGCAGAAGTAGTCCAGAGACCCAGTACTTC
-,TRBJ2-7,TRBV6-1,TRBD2,CASSEVPVGLATISRGEQYF,TGTGCCAGCAGTGAAGTCCCGGTTGGACTAGCGACAATTTCCCGGGGCGAGCAGTACTTC
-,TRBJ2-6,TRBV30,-,CAWSVYSRETGANVLTF,TGTGCCTGGAGTGTATATAGTCGGGAAACTGGGGCCAACGTCCTGACTTTC
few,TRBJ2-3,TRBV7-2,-,CASSLVGAGPGGTQYF,TGTGCCAGCAGCTTAGTGGGAGCGGGCCCAGGGGGTACGCAGTATTTT
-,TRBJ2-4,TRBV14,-,CASSQDTLRGNIQYF,TGTGCCAGCAGCCAAGATACCTTAAGGGGAAACATTCAGTACTTC
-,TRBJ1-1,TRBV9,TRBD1,CASSVARGGGQGANTEAFF,TGTGCCAGCAGCGTAGCTAGAGGGGGAGGACAGGGGGCGAACACTGAAGCTTTCTTT
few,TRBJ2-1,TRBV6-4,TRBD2,CASSLASGTYNEQFF,TGTGCCAGCAGTCTTGCTAGCGGCACCTACAATGAGCAGTTCTTC
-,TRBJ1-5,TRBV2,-,CASGYRAGNQPQHF,TGTGCCAGCGGATACAGGGCAGGGAATCAGCCCCAGCATTTT
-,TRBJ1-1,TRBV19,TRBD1,CASSGDRDNTEAFF,TGTGCCAGTAGTGGGGACAGGGATAACACTGAAGCTTTCTTT
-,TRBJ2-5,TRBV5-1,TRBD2,CASSFPRRSGGAQETQYF,TGCGCCAGCAGCTTTCCACGCCGTAGCGGGGGGGCGCAAGAGACCCAGTACTTC
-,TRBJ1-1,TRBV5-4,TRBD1,CASSFPGTGGYTEAFF,TGTGCCAGCAGCTTCCCCGGGACAGGGGGGTACACTGAAGCTTTCTTT
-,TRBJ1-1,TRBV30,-,CAWSSDTFFMNTEAFF,TGTGCCTGGAGTTCGGACACCTTCTTTATGAACACTGAAGCTTTCTTT
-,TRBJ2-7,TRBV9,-,CASSEGGAYLYEQYF,TGTGCCAGCAGCGAAGGGGGGGCCTACCTCTACGAGCAGTACTTC
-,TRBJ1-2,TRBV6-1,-,CATARQSGYGYTF,TGTGCTACCGCGCGACAGTCGGGCTATGGCTACACCTTC
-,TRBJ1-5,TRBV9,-,CASSVGGDLGNQPQHF,TGTGCCAGCAGCGTAGGCGGGGATTTGGGCAATCAGCCCCAGCATTTT
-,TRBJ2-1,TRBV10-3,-,CASRGADSSYNEQFF,TGTGCCAGCCGGGGAGCGGATAGCTCCTACAATGAGCAGTTCTTC
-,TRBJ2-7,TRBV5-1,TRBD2,CASSFSGRSGEQYF,TGCGCCAGCAGCTTTAGCGGGAGGTCGGGCGAGCAGTACTTC
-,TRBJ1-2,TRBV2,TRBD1,CASLKDREEGGYTF,TGTGCCAGCCTGAAAGACAGGGAAGAAGGTGGCTACACCTTC
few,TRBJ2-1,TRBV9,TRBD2,CASSVVASGGYNEQFF,TGTGCCAGCAGCGTAGTGGCTAGCGGGGGCTACAATGAGCAGTTCTTC
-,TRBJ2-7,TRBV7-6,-,CASSLGGGYEQYF,TGTGCCAGCAGCTTAGGCGGCGGTTACGAGCAGTACTTC
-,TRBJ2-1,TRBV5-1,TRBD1,CASSFGQGSYNEQFF,TGCGCCAGCAGCTTCGGACAGGGATCCTACAATGAGCAGTTCTTC
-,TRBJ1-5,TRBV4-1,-,CASSQDSSNQPQHF,TGCGCCAGCAGCCAAGACAGTAGCAATCAGCCCCAGCATTTT
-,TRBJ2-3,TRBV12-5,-,CASPTGTQYF,TGTGCTAGTCCCACCGGGACGCAGTATTTT
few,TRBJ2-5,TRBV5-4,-,CASSFPAVAQETQYF,TGTGCCAGCAGCTTCCCCGCGGTAGCCCAAGAGACCCAGTACTTC
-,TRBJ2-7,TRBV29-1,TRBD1,CSVGGQEAYEQYF,TGCAGCGTTGGGGGACAGGAAGCGTACGAGCAGTACTTC
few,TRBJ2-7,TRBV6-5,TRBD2,CASIASGGRYEQYF,TGTGCCAGCATAGCGAGCGGGGGTCGCTACGAGCAGTACTTC